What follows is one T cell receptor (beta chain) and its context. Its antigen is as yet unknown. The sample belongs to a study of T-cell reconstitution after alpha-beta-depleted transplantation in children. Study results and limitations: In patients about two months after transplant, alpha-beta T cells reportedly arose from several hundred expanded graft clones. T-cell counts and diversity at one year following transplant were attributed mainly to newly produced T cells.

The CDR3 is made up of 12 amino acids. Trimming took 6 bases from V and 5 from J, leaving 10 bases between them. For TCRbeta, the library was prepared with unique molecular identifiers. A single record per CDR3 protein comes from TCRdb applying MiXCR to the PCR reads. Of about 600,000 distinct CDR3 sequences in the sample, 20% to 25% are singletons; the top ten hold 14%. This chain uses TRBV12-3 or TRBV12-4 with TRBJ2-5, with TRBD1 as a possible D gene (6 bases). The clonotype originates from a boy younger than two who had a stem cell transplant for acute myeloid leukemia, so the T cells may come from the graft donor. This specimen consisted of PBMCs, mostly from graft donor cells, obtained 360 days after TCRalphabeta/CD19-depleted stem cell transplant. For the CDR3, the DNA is TGTGCCAGCAGCGAGGGGGACGAGACCCAGTACTTC. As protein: CASSEGDETQYF.